Following are 30 T cell receptor beta chains from one sample sequenced in a study of cytomegalovirus exposure and HLA in healthy donors. PCR primers comprised 60 Vbeta and 13 Jbeta primers. This table comes from immunoSEQ multiplex PCR, and its TCRdb copy is limited to in-frame clones, with some not included. The repertoire holds about 200,000 clones, about 79% seen once, with about 2% in the top ten. The sequencing input was PBMCs. These receptors came from a male donor in good health and CMV-seronegative.

The V gene is TRBV6-4, the J gene TRBJ2-2; 10 bases are shared with TRBD1. CDR1 is MRHNA and CDR2 is SNTAGT in the germline V gene. V gave up 6 bases and J gave up 2 bases; unmatched junction bases: 3. The CDR3 has 15 amino acids. In DNA, the CDR3 is TGTGCCAGCAGCCGGGACAGGGGTAACACCGGGGAGCTGTTTTTT. Protein: CASSRDRGNTGELFF.

This sequence joins TRBV7-3 and TRBJ2-1; D possibly corresponds to TRBD2 (6 bases). The CDR3 has 16 amino acids. Germline CDR1 reads SGHTA; CDR2 reads FQGTGA. V gave up 2 bases and J gave up 0 bases, with 11 bases separating them. CDR3 coding DNA: TGTGCCAGCAGCTTATCTAGCGCCTACTCCTACAATGAGCAGTTCTTC. It is translated as CASSLSSAYSYNEQFF.

This chain connects TRBV7-3 to TRBJ1-2; the D gene is possibly TRBD1 (5 bases). V was shortened by 7 bases and J by 5 bases, with 17 bases between the two germline ends. Germline CDR1 is SGHTA and CDR2 is FQGTGA. This CDR3 has 14 residues. The CDR3 DNA is TGTGCCAGCACCAACCCCGGGGGTGGGTATGGCTACACCTTC. Translated, it gives CASTNPGGGYGYTF.

The chain combines TRBV27 with TRBJ1-2; TRBD1 matches at 7 bases. The germline V gene encodes CDR1 MNHEY and CDR2 SMNVEV (reference sequence). V dropped 5 bases and J dropped 3; count of bases not matched to a gene: 9. The CDR3 is 15 residues long. The DNA of the CDR3 is TGTGCCAGCAGTCTCCTACAGGGGCCCGACTATGGCTACACCTTC. Amino acid sequence: CASSLLQGPDYGYTF.

The J gene is TRBJ1-2, the V gene TRBV4-3, with TRBD1 identical over 7 bases. From germline, CDR1 is LGHNA and CDR2 YSLEER. The CDR3 length is 15 residues. Germline trimming cut 0 bases from V and 2 bases from J; bases unmatched to any gene: 3. The CDR3 sequence is CASSQEDRSNYGYTF. As DNA, the CDR3 is TGCGCCAGCAGCCAAGAGGACAGGTCCAACTATGGCTACACCTTC.

This clone was seen a single time. V is TRBV27 and J is TRBJ2-3, with D possibly being TRBD1 (5 bases). The CDR3 totals 13 residues. Trimming stripped 8 bases from V and 5 bases from J, with 14 bases between. CDR1 is MNHEY and CDR2 is SMNVEV in the germline V gene (reference sequence). CDR3 DNA sequence: TGTGCCAGCGGGGCGAATAACGAAGATACGCAGTATTTT. Translating gives CASGANNEDTQYF.

This clone was seen just once. The same CDR3 also results from other DNA sequences found in this sample. This chain joins TRBV7-9 and TRBJ1-5; D call uncertain. CDR1 and CDR2 (germline): SEHNR, FQNEAQ (reference sequence). The CDR3 loop spans 15 amino acids. V was trimmed by 5 bases and J by 1 base, leaving 12 bases between them. In DNA, the CDR3 is TGTGCCAGCAGCCGAGGTGACGCCAGCAATCAGCCCCAGCATTTT. It translates to CASSRGDASNQPQHF.

The count of this clone is one. The J gene is TRBJ2-2, the V gene TRBV19, with a weak D call TRBD1 (6 bases). Trimming took off 4 bases at V and 2 bases at J, with 20 bases between the two ends. Germline V gene lookup returns CDR1 LNHDA and CDR2 SQIVND (reference sequence). The CDR3 loop spans 18 amino acids. The CDR3 bases are TGTGCCAGTAGTAAGCAGGGCCCCCCAGGGGCAAACACCGGGGAGCTGTTTTTT. Translating gives CASSKQGPPGANTGELFF. Looking up the rest from reference TRBV19 and TRBJ2-2 gives the full variable domain: DGGITQSPKYLFRKEGQNVTLSCEQNLNHDAMYWYRQDPGQGLRLIYYSQIVNDFQKGDIAEGYSVSREKKESFPLTVTSAQKNPTAFYLCASSKQGPPGANTGELFFGEGSRLTVL.

The chain combines TRBV4-2 with TRBJ2-7; 9 nucleotides line up with TRBD2. This CDR3 has 15 amino acids. The junction had 9 bases not matched to a gene; V was cut back by 2 bases and J by 7 bases. From germline, CDR1 is LGHNA and CDR2 YNFKEQ. The CDR3: CASSQYPEAGGEQYF. Written as DNA, the CDR3 is TGTGCCAGCAGCCAATACCCGGAGGCGGGGGGGGAGCAGTACTTC.

V is TRBV6-1 and J is TRBJ1-1; possibly TRBD1 for D (5 bases). Trimming took 3 bases from V and 1 from J, leaving 6 bases between them. Per the germline V gene, CDR1 is MNHNS and CDR2 is SASEGT. The CDR3 spans 13 residues. The CDR3 region is CASSDQGNTEAFF. The CDR3 DNA sequence: TGTGCCAGCAGTGACCAGGGGAACACTGAAGCTTTCTTT.

V and J are TRBV9 and TRBJ2-7; TRBD2 matches at 15 bases. CDR3 length: 17 amino acids. Looked up from germline, CDR1 is SGDLS and CDR2 is YYNGEE. Losses at the gene ends were 3 bases for V and 7 bases for J; bases not matched to a gene: 11. Written as DNA, the CDR3 is TGTGCCAGCAGCGCCGGACTAGCGGGAGGGCCCCCGAGGGAGCAGTACTTC. This gives the protein CASSAGLAGGPPREQYF.

The V and J genes are TRBV7-2 and TRBJ2-5, with 9 bases that match TRBD2. CDR3 length equals 17 residues. Unmatched junction bases numbered 14, after V lost 5 bases and J lost 4 bases. CDR1 is SGHTA and CDR2 is FQGNSA in the germline V gene. The CDR3 nucleotides read TGTGCCAGCAGCCTTGGGGATATGGCGGGGGGGCGAGAGACCCAGTACTTC. Its protein is CASSLGDMAGGRETQYF. The entire variable domain, with the rest obtained from reference TRBV7-2 and TRBJ2-5, is as follows: GAGVSQSPSNKVTEKGKDVELRCDPISGHTALYWYRQSLGQGLEFLIYFQGNSAPDKSGLPSDRFSAERTGGSVSTLTIQRTQQEDSAVYLCASSLGDMAGGRETQYFGPGTRLLVL.

CDR3 region: CASTIRDPAYEQYF. CDR3 nucleotide sequence: TGTGCCAGCACCATCCGGGATCCTGCCTACGAGCAGTACTTC. The chain carries TRBV11-2 and TRBJ2-7; the D gene is possibly TRBD2 (5 bases). The CDR3 contains 14 residues. Germline CDR1 and CDR2: SGHAT and FQNNGV. V was pared by 7 bases and J by 2 bases, with 15 bases between. Full variable domain (remainder filled in from reference TRBV11-2 and TRBJ2-7): EAGVAQSPRYKIIEKRQSVAFWCNPISGHATLYWYQQILGQGPKLLIQFQNNGVVDDSQLPKDRFSAERLKGVDSTLKIQPAKLEDSAVYLCASTIRDPAYEQYFGPGTRLTVT.

The rearrangement links TRBV18 to TRBJ2-1; 10 bases match TRBD2. CDR1 and CDR2 (germline): KGHSH, LQKENI. This CDR3 is built from 16 residues. Losses at the gene ends were 5 bases for V and 4 bases for J; bases not matched to a gene: 8. The CDR3 here is CASSTQSSGGYNEQFF. The CDR3 DNA follows: TGTGCCAGCTCAACGCAATCTAGCGGGGGATACAATGAGCAGTTCTTC.

CDR3: CASSATGSNSPLHF. The CDR3, as DNA: TGTGCCAGCAGTGCCACGGGTTCTAATTCACCCCTCCACTTT. The gene calls are TRBV28 and TRBJ1-6; no clear D. The CDR3 sequence is 14 residues long. From germline, CDR1 is MDHEN and CDR2 SYDVKM. Trimming cost V 5 bases and J 6 bases, with 11 bases left between them.

This clone was counted only a few times. Sequence at one end of the junction differs from germline and may be a read error. The genes are TRBV23-1 and TRBJ2-7; the D gene is possibly TRBD1 (6 bases). TRBV23-1 is annotated as an ORF whose role is uncertain. This CDR3 spans 14 amino acids. The CDR3 sequence is CASTQQGSSYEQYF. Written as DNA, the CDR3 is TGCGCCAGCACTCAACAGGGATCCTCCTACGAGCAGTACTTC.

The rearrangement uses TRBV20-1 and TRBJ1-3; D is uncertain. The germline gives CDR1 DFQATT, CDR2 SNEGSKA (reference sequence). Trimming shortened V by 6 bases and J by 4 bases, and 7 bases separated the two germline ends. The CDR3 contains 11 residues. In DNA, the CDR3 is TGCAGTGCGAGTAAAGGAAACACCATATATTTT. Its translation: CSASKGNTIYF.

The CDR3 region is CASSSSWEGFYEQYF. The CDR3 DNA is TGTGCCAGCAGTTCGTCGTGGGAGGGGTTCTACGAGCAGTACTTC. V is TRBV27 and J is TRBJ2-7, with 7 bases aligning to TRBD2. The germline V gene has CDR1 MNHEY and CDR2 SMNVEV (reference sequence). V lost 4 bases to trimming and J lost 3 bases; unmatched junction nucleotides: 9. This CDR3 spans 15 amino acids.

The chain is built from TRBV4-3 and TRBJ1-4; D call uncertain. Per the germline V gene, CDR1 is LGHNA and CDR2 is YSLEER. The CDR3 spans 17 residues. V shed 1 base and J shed 2 bases, with 14 bases lying between them. CDR3 sequence: CASSQVGSGMTNEKLFF. CDR3 nucleotide sequence: TGCGCCAGCAGCCAAGTAGGATCCGGGATGACTAATGAAAAACTGTTTTTT.

The chain is built from TRBV19 and TRBJ2-3; a weak D match, TRBD1 (6 bases). Per germline, CDR1 LNHDA and CDR2 SQIVND (reference sequence). The ends were cut back, 7 bases at V and 1 base at J, with 9 bases in the middle. The CDR3 totals 13 residues. For the CDR3, the DNA is TGTGCCAGTAATCGACAGGGCACAGATACGCAGTATTTT. Its protein product is CASNRQGTDTQYF.

For this clone: The junction departs from germline at one end; a sequencing error may be responsible. The V and J genes are TRBV28 and TRBJ2-3; D remains unclear. Germline V gene data show CDR1 as MDHEN and CDR2 as SYDVKM. The CDR3 sequence is 13 residues long. For the CDR3, the DNA is TGTGCCAGCAGTTTCTCATCTGGAGATACGAAGTATTTT. Translating it yields CASSFSSGDTKYF.

In DNA form, the CDR3 reads TGTGCCAGCAGCGTAGGAGGGATGTCTAGCGGGAGGGCCTCCGAGCAGTACTTC. It specifies CASSVGGMSSGRASEQYF. V is TRBV9 and J is TRBJ2-5, with TRBD2 matching over 12 bases. The end of the DNA fits TRBJ2-7 better, so the J call may be wrong. Germline V gives CDR1 SGDLS, CDR2 YYNGEE. The CDR3 covers 18 residues.

V usage is TRBV7-2 and J usage is TRBJ1-3; D remains ambiguous. This CDR3 has 16 amino acids. Trimming left V 5 bases short and J 0 bases short, with 14 bases between. Germline V lookup: CDR1 SGHTA, CDR2 FQGNSA. The CDR3 region is CASSLMGSLSGNTIYF. The CDR3 nucleotides read TGTGCCAGCAGCCTCATGGGCAGCCTCTCTGGAAACACCATATATTTT.

The chain is built from TRBV5-6 and TRBJ2-5; TRBD2 matches 12 bases. The J call may be wrong; the DNA end is better matched by TRBJ2-7. The CDR3 covers 14 residues. Germline V gene sequence: CDR1 SGHDT, CDR2 YYEEEE. The CDR3 sequence: CASSLASGRDEQYF. Here the CDR3 DNA reads TGTGCCAGCAGCTTGGCTAGCGGGAGGGACGAGCAGTACTTC.

The chain is built from TRBV7-2 and TRBJ1-1; 8 bases line up with TRBD1. Germline V gene data show CDR1 as SGHTA and CDR2 as FQGNSA. This CDR3 region has 13 residues. J lost 3 bases, V lost 5 bases, and 2 bases had no gene match. The CDR3 is CASSVDRDTEAFF. In nucleotides, the CDR3 is TGTGCCAGCAGCGTGGACAGGGACACTGAAGCTTTCTTT.

The rearrangement uses TRBV6-5 and TRBJ1-2, with a weak D call TRBD1 (5 bases). Germline V gene sequence: CDR1 MNHEY, CDR2 SVGAGI. The CDR3 is made up of 16 amino acids. Trimming removed 1 base from V and 8 bases from J, with 20 bases in between. This chain's CDR3 is CASSYYLLREAGGYTF. The CDR3 coding sequence is TGTGCCAGCAGTTACTACCTCCTCAGGGAAGCGGGCGGCTACACCTTC.

V and J are TRBV7-3 and TRBJ2-7; unclear D gene. Germline values: CDR1 SGHTA, CDR2 FQGTGA. The CDR3 contains 15 residues. The germline V and J ends were trimmed by 6 bases and 2 bases, with 17 bases remaining between them. The CDR3 DNA reads TGTGCCAGCAGGGTAGCAGCAGAATCTCCCTACGAGCAGTACTTC. Its protein product is CASRVAAESPYEQYF.

Notes on this clone: The junction does not match germline at one end; this may be a read error. The chain has TRBV5-1 and TRBJ2-7; possible D gene TRBD2, 5 bases. The germline gives CDR1 SGHRS, CDR2 YFSETQ. This CDR3 contains 13 residues. The CDR3 sequence: CASRLQGSYEQCF. The CDR3 DNA is TGCGCCAGCAGGTTACAAGGGAGCTACGAGCAGTGCTTC.

The CDR3 here is CASNTGVYGYTF. CDR3 bases: TGTGCCAGCAATACAGGGGTCTATGGCTACACCTTC. V and J are TRBV28 and TRBJ1-2, with TRBD1 matching 7 bases. Germline V gene sequence: CDR1 MDHEN, CDR2 SYDVKM. The CDR3 is made up of 12 amino acids. The junction had 3 bases not matched to a gene; V was cut back by 7 bases and J by 4 bases.

The chain has TRBV30 and TRBJ1-4; D gene unclear. Trimming cost V 3 bases and J 8 bases, with 22 bases left between them. The germline V gene has CDR1 GTSNPN and CDR2 SVGIG (reference sequence). This CDR3 spans 16 amino acids. CDR3 sequence: CAWRVGTESGKEKLFF. The CDR3, as DNA: TGTGCCTGGAGGGTAGGAACCGAGTCGGGAAAAGAAAAACTGTTTTTT. Drawing the rest from reference TRBV30 and TRBJ1-4, the complete variable domain is SQTIHQWPATLVQPVGSPLSLECTVEGTSNPNLYWYRQAAGRGLQLLFYSVGIGQISSEVPQNLSASRPQDRQFILSSKKLLLSDSGFYLCAWRVGTESGKEKLFFGSGTQLSVL.